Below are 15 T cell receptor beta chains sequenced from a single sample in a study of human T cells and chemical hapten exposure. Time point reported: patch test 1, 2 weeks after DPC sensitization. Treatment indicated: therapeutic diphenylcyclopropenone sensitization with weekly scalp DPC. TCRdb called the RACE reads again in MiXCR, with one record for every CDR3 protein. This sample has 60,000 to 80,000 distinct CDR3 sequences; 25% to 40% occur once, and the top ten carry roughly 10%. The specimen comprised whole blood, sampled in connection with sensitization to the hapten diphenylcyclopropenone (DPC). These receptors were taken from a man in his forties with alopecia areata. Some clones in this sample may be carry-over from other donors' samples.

The CDR3 loop reads CASRGGAGLSGANVLTF. The CDR3 DNA reads TGTGCCAGCAGGGGGGGGGCAGGGCTCTCTGGGGCCAACGTCCTGACTTTC. The chain uses TRBV28 and TRBJ2-6; D might be TRBD2 (7 bases). Germline V CDR1 and CDR2: MDHEN, SYDVKM. With 6 bases removed from V and 0 bases from J, the gap between germline ends came to 15 bases. CDR3 length: 17 residues.

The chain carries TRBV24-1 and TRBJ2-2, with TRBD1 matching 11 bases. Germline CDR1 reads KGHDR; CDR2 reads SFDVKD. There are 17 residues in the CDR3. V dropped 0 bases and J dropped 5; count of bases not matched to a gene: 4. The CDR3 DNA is TGTGCCACCAGTGATTTGAGGACAGGGGGCAAAACCGGGGAGCTGTTTTTT. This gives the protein CATSDLRTGGKTGELFF.

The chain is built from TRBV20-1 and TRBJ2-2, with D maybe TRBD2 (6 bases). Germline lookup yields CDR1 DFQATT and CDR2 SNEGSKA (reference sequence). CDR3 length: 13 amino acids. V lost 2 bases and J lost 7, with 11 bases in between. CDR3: CSARSLASGELFF. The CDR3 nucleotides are TGCAGTGCTAGATCCCTAGCGAGCGGGGAGCTGTTTTTT.

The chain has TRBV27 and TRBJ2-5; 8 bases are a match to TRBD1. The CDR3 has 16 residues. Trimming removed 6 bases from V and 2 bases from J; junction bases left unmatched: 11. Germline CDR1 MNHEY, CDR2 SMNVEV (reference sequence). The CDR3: CASSPDWGTGQETQYF. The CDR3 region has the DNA TGTGCCAGCAGCCCCGATTGGGGGACAGGACAAGAGACCCAGTACTTC.

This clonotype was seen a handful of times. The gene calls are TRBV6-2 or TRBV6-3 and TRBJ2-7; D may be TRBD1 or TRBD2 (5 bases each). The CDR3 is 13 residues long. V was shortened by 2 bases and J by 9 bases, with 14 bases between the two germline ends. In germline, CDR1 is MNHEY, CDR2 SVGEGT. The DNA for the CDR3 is TGTGCCAGCAGTTACGGGGGTAATTCCGGGCAGTACTTC. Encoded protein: CASSYGGNSGQYF.

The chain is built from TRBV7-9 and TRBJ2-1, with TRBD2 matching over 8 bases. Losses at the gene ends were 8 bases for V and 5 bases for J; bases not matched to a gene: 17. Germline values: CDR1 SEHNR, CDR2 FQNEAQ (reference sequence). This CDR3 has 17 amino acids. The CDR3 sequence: CASSNLGEAGGHNEQFF. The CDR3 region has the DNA TGTGCCAGCTCAAACTTGGGGGAGGCGGGAGGCCACAATGAGCAGTTCTTC.

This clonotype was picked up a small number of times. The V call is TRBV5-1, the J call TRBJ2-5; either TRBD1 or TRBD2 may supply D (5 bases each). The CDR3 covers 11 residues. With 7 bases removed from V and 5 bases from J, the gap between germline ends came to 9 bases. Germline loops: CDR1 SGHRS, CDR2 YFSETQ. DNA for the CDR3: TGCGCCAGCCGAGGGGAGGAGACCCAGTACTTC. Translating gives CASRGEETQYF.

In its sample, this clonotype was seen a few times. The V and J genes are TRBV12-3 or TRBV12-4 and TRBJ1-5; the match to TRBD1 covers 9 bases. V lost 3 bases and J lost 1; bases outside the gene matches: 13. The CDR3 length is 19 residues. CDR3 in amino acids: CASSFSGTGGGGSNQPQHF. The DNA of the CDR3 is TGTGCCAGCAGTTTTTCCGGTACAGGGGGCGGTGGGAGCAATCAGCCCCAGCATTTT.

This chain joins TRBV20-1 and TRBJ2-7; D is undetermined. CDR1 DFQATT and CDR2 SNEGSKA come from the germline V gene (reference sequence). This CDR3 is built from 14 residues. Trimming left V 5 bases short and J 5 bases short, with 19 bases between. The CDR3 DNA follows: TGCAGTGCTGCTTTAGTGGCCGGGTTGAACGAGCAGTACTTC. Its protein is CSAALVAGLNEQYF.

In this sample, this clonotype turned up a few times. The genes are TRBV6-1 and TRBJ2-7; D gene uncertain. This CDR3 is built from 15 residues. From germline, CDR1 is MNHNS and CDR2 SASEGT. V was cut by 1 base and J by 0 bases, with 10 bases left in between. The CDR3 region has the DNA TGTGCCAGCAGTGAAGTGCAGTTTGTCTCCTACGAGCAGTACTTC. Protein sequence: CASSEVQFVSYEQYF.

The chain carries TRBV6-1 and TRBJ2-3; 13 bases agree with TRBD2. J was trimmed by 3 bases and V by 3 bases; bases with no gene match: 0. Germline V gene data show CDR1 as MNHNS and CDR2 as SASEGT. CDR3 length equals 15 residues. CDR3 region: CASSEGLAGTDTQYF. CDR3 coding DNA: TGTGCCAGCAGTGAGGGACTAGCGGGAACAGATACGCAGTATTTT.

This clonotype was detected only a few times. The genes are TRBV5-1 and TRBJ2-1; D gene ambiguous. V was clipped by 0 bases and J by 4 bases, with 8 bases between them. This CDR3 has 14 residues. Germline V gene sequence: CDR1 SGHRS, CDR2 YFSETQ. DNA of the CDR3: TGCGCCAGCAGCTTGGGTGCCCTATACAATGAGCAGTTCTTC. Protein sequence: CASSLGALYNEQFF.

CDR3 nucleotides: TGTGCCAGCAGCCAAGTTGCTGGGCCCGCTTTCAGTGGCGAAGCTTTCTTT. As protein: CASSQVAGPAFSGEAFF. The chain carries TRBV14 and TRBJ1-1; D unresolved. Deletions cut 1 base from V and 8 bases from J, with 23 bases between. CDR1 is SGHDN, CDR2 FVKESK, per germline. The CDR3 is 17 amino acids.

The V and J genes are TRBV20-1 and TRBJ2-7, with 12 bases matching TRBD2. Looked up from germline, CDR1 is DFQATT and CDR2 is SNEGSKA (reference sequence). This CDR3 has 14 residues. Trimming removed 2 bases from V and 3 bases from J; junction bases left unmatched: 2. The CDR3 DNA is TGCAGTGCTAGACGGACTAGCGGGAACTACGAGCAGTACTTC. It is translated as CSARRTSGNYEQYF.

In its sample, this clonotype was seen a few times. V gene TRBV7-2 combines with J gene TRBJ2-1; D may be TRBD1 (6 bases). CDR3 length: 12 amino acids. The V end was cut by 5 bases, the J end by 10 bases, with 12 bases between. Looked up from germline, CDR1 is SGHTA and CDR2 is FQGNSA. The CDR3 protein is CASSPSRGEQFF. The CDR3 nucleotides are TGTGCCAGCAGCCCTTCGAGGGGGGAGCAGTTCTTC.